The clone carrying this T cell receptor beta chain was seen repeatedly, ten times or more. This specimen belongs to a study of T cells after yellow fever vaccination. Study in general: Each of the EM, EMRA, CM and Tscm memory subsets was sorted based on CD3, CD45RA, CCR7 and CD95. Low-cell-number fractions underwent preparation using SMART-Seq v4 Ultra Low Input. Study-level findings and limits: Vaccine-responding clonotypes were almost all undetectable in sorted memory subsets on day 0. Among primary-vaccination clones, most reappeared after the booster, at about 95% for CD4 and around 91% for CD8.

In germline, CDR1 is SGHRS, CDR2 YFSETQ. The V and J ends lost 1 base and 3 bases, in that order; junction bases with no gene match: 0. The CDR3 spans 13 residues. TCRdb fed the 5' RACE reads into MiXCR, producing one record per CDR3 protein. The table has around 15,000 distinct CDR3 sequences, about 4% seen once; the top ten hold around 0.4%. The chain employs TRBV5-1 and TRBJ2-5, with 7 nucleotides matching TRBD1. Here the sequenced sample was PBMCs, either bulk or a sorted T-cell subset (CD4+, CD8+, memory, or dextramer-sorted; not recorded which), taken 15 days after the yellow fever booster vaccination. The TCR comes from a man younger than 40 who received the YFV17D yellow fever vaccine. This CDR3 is CASSLTGEETQYF. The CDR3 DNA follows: TGCGCCAGCAGCTTGACAGGGGAAGAGACCCAGTACTTC.